These T cell receptor beta chains were read from a single sample in a study of blood T cell repertoires in COVID-19. Here immunoSEQ multiplex PCR was the method, and the copy in TCRdb shows in-frame clones only, minus some. Here the sample spans under 300,000 clones, more than 75% being singletons. Sequencing was carried out using peripheral blood. These receptors were taken from a woman aged 40 to 50 who had recovered from COVID-19. The CDR3 runs from the conserved cysteine through the conserved F or W. D genes are given only for firm matches. The size field is filled for only some rows; it gives once, few, many or a size class.

D | J | size | V | length | CDR3 | DNA
- | TRBJ1-1 | - | TRBV6-2/TRBV6-3 | 13 | CASSWGRNTEAFF | TGTGCCAGCAGTTGGGGCCGGAACACTGAAGCTTTCTTT
TRBD1 | TRBJ1-5 | once | TRBV6-6 | 16 | CASSYPQGAGNQPQHF | TGTGCCAGCAGTTACCCACAGGGGGCTGGCAATCAGCCCCAGCATTTT
TRBD2 | TRBJ2-2 | - | TRBV7-3 | 15 | CASSPLAGGAGELFF | TGTGCCAGCAGCCCCCTAGCGGGAGGGGCCGGGGAGCTGTTTTTT
- | TRBJ2-2 | - | TRBV9 | 16 | CASSVGVGIAAGELFF | TGTGCCAGCAGCGTAGGGGTCGGGATAGCGGCCGGGGAGCTGTTTTTT
- | TRBJ2-2 | - | TRBV4-1 | 19 | CASSRLFGGGGSNTGELFF | TGCGCCAGCAGCCGCCTCTTTGGGGGCGGGGGATCGAACACCGGGGAGCTGTTTTTT
TRBD1 | TRBJ1-2 | - | TRBV29-1 | 13 | CSVDSTGGYGYTF | TGCAGCGTTGATAGTACAGGGGGGTATGGCTACACCTTC
- | TRBJ1-5 | - | TRBV19 | 16 | CASSPRSRLSNQPQHF | TGTGCCAGTAGTCCCCGGTCCCGACTTAGCAATCAGCCCCAGCATTTT
TRBD2 | TRBJ2-7 | - | TRBV7-2 | 15 | CASSPQGAGDYEQYF | TGTGCCAGCAGCCCCCAGGGAGCGGGAGATTACGAGCAGTACTTC
- | TRBJ1-1 | - | TRBV7-2 | 12 | CASSQHREGAFF | TGTGCCAGCAGCCAACACAGGGAGGGAGCTTTCTTT
TRBD2 | TRBJ2-7 | - | TRBV6-6 | 12 | CASSASGYEQYF | TGTGCCAGCAGCGCTAGCGGCTACGAGCAGTACTTC
TRBD1 | TRBJ1-2 | - | TRBV25-1 | 15 | CASRRGDRGLHGYTF | TGTGCCAGCAGACGGGGGGACAGGGGTCTCCATGGCTACACCTTC
- | TRBJ2-2 | once | TRBV7-9 | 16 | CASSPSGAGLTGELFF | TGTGCCAGCAGCCCCTCCGGGGCGGGGTTAACCGGGGAGCTGTTTTTT
- | TRBJ1-3 | few | TRBV5-1 | 16 | CASSLGGESGGNTIYF | TGCGCCAGCAGCTTGGGCGGGGAGTCCGGCGGAAACACCATATATTTT
TRBD1 | TRBJ1-2 | - | TRBV19 | 18 | CASSRALGQGLANYGYTF | TGTGCCAGTAGCCGAGCCCTCGGACAGGGGTTAGCTAACTATGGCTACACCTTC
TRBD1 | TRBJ1-1 | - | TRBV27 | 16 | CASSHRPGTGPTEAFF | TGTGCCAGCAGCCACCGGCCCGGGACAGGCCCCACGGAAGCTTTCTTT
TRBD1 | TRBJ2-3 | - | TRBV19 | 16 | CASSSTDRGRRDTQYF | TGTGCCAGTAGTTCAACCGACAGGGGCCGTAGAGATACGCAGTATTTT
- | TRBJ1-1 | - | TRBV5-1 | 14 | CASSWDTRNTEAFF | TGCGCCAGCAGCTGGGACACGCGGAACACTGAAGCTTTCTTT
TRBD1 | TRBJ2-7 | - | TRBV18 | 15 | CASSPRDRVVLEQYF | TGTGCCAGCTCACCACGGGACAGGGTGGTTCTCGAGCAGTACTTC
- | TRBJ2-7 | - | TRBV4-3 | 14 | CASRGALTPDEQYF | TGCGCCAGCAGGGGGGCCCTCACGCCTGACGAGCAGTACTTC
- | TRBJ1-4 | - | TRBV19 | 15 | CASTPSRGRNEKLFF | TGTGCCAGTACCCCCAGCAGGGGAAGGAATGAAAAACTGTTTTTT
- | TRBJ1-5 | - | TRBV15 | 16 | CATSRAGGVRNQPQHF | TGTGCCACCAGCAGAGCGGGCGGGGTCCGCAATCAGCCCCAGCATTTT
- | TRBJ1-6 | - | TRBV7-2 | 17 | CASSPEVPLRYNSPLHF | TGTGCCAGCAGCCCAGAGGTTCCCCTGCGCTATAATTCACCCCTCCACTTT
- | TRBJ2-1 | - | TRBV2 | 15 | CASSAQGGFGNEQFF | TGTGCCAGCAGCGCCCAAGGCGGGTTTGGGAATGAGCAGTTCTTC
- | TRBJ1-1 | once | TRBV10-1 | 13 | CASSDTRDTEAFF | TGCGCCAGCAGTGATACCAGGGACACTGAAGCTTTCTTT
- | TRBJ2-1 | - | TRBV24-1 | 15 | CATSDSYSFRNEQFF | TGTGCCACCAGTGATTCCTACTCCTTCCGTAATGAGCAGTTCTTC
TRBD2 | TRBJ2-5 | once | TRBV13 | 14 | CASRSAGESETQYF | TGTGCCAGCAGAAGTGCGGGAGAATCGGAGACCCAGTACTTC
- | TRBJ1-2 | - | TRBV29-1 | 11 | CSEQTGYGYTF | TGCAGCGAGCAGACAGGCTATGGCTACACCTTC
- | TRBJ1-2 | - | TRBV28 | 14 | CASSTPGNHYGYTF | TGTGCCAGCTCCACCCCCGGGAACCACTATGGCTACACCTTC
TRBD2 | TRBJ2-1 | - | TRBV24-1 | 16 | CATSDPGLAGGSEQFF | TGTGCCACCAGTGATCCGGGACTAGCGGGAGGGAGTGAGCAGTTCTTC
- | TRBJ1-2 | - | TRBV15 | 13 | CATSRGLWAGYTF | TGTGCCACCAGCAGAGGTCTGTGGGCTGGCTACACCTTC
- | TRBJ2-1 | few | TRBV9 | 16 | CASSPRAEGSYNEQFF | TGTGCCAGCAGCCCCCGGGCGGAGGGCTCCTACAATGAGCAGTTCTTC
TRBD2 | TRBJ2-1 | - | TRBV6-1 | 16 | CASSDTTSGRAPEQFF | TGTGCCAGCAGTGACACCACTAGCGGGAGGGCCCCCGAGCAGTTCTTC
- | TRBJ1-2 | - | TRBV29-1 | 14 | CSVGGAGSNYGYTF | TGCAGCGTAGGGGGGGCAGGGTCTAACTATGGCTACACCTTC
- | TRBJ2-6 | - | TRBV9 | 14 | CASGRGSGANVLTF | TGTGCCAGTGGACGGGGGTCTGGGGCCAACGTCCTGACTTTC
- | TRBJ2-1 | - | TRBV29-1 | 12 | CSVEPSQEMQFF | TGCAGCGTTGAACCTTCACAGGAGATGCAGTTCTTC
- | TRBJ1-2 | - | TRBV7-3 | 14 | CASSPQGAAYGYTF | TGTGCCAGCAGCCCCCAAGGGGCAGCCTATGGCTACACCTTC
TRBD2 | TRBJ2-1 | - | TRBV24-1 | 16 | CATSDGAGGGPNEQFF | TGTGCCACCAGTGACGGAGCGGGAGGGGGTCCCAATGAGCAGTTCTTC
TRBD2 | TRBJ2-5 | once | TRBV30 | 13 | CAWAGGLAETQYF | TGTGCCTGGGCGGGGGGACTAGCGGAGACCCAGTACTTC
- | TRBJ1-1 | once | TRBV4-3 | 13 | CASSQRGGTEAFF | TGCGCCAGCAGCCAGCGAGGTGGCACTGAAGCTTTCTTT
- | TRBJ1-5 | - | TRBV9 | 17 | CASSVGTYPNSNQPQHF | TGTGCCAGCAGCGTGGGGACATACCCTAATAGCAATCAGCCCCAGCATTTT
TRBD1 | TRBJ2-6 | - | TRBV5-6 | 18 | CASSLVSGQGAGANVLTF | TGTGCCAGCAGCCTTGTTTCTGGACAGGGGGCTGGGGCCAACGTCCTGACTTTC
TRBD1 | TRBJ1-2 | - | TRBV6-4 | 14 | CASSEGTVNYGYTF | TGTGCCAGCAGTGAAGGGACAGTCAACTATGGCTACACCTTC
- | TRBJ2-5 | once | TRBV27 | 14 | CASSLAGAQGTQYF | TGTGCCAGCAGTTTGGCAGGGGCGCAGGGGACCCAGTACTTC
TRBD2 | TRBJ2-5 | - | TRBV24-1 | 18 | CATSDPTASGRAGETQYF | TGTGCCACCAGTGATCCCACGGCTAGCGGGAGGGCGGGGGAGACCCAGTACTTC
- | TRBJ2-3 | - | TRBV30 | 13 | CAGRTRGTDTQYF | TGTGCCGGCCGGACCAGGGGTACAGATACGCAGTATTTT
TRBD2 | TRBJ2-1 | - | TRBV5-1 | 16 | CASSFTSGRGYNEQFF | TGCGCCAGCAGCTTTACTAGCGGGAGGGGCTACAATGAGCAGTTCTTC
TRBD2 | TRBJ2-7 | - | TRBV7-9 | 15 | CASSRGREAAYEQYF | TGTGCCAGCAGCCGGGGGCGGGAGGCCGCCTACGAGCAGTACTTC
TRBD2 | TRBJ2-3 | - | TRBV6-2/TRBV6-3 | 15 | CASSYAGVGADTQYF | TGTGCCAGCAGTTATGCGGGAGTAGGGGCAGATACGCAGTATTTT
- | TRBJ2-3 | - | TRBV21-1 | 17 | CASSKEDSETSPDTQYF | TGTGCCAGCAGCAAAGAGGACAGTGAGACCTCACCAGATACGCAGTATTTT